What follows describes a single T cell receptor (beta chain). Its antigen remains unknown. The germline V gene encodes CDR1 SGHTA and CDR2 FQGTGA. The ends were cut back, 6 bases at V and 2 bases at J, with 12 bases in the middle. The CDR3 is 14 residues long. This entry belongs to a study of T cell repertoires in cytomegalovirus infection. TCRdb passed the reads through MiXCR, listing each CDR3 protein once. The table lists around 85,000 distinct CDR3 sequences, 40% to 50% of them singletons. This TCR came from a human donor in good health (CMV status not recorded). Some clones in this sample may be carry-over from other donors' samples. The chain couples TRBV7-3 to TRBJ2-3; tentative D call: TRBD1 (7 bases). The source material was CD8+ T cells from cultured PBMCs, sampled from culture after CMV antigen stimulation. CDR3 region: CASSRQGLTDTQYF. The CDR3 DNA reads TGTGCCAGCAGTCGACAGGGACTCACAGATACGCAGTATTTT.